This TCR beta chain was recorded in a study of a mutant IDH1 vaccine in newly diagnosed glioma. Study-level background: Averaging 40.4 years of age, treated patients were around 60% male and approximately 38% female. Study-wide results and limits: In approximately 93% of patients, immune responses induced by the vaccine occurred.

Trimming left V 1 base short and J 6 bases short, with 16 bases between. CDR1 and CDR2 from the germline V gene are SEHNR and FQNEAQ (reference sequence). CDR3 length equals 15 residues. The method was immunoSEQ multiplex PCR; TCRdb's version includes in-frame clones alone and lacks a portion of them. The sample records 45,000 to 70,000 clones, 91% being singletons. The time point was: baseline, week 1 (first vaccination visit). The treatment is: pre-vaccination baseline after standard-of-care therapy. Astrocytomas that were new, WHO grade 3 or 4, IDH1-mutant and ATRX-lost were present in the donors. To note about this clone: No antigen is known for it.

The sequence came from a man aged 50 to 59 with glioma. The material was PBMCs, obtained from a glioma patient treated with radiotherapy, temozolomide or both. The chain is built from TRBV7-9 and TRBJ2-7; a weak D match, TRBD1 (6 bases). DNA of the CDR3: TGTGCCAGCAGCTTAGGAGGGGGATCTGAGCGCGAGCAGTACTTC. The encoded protein is CASSLGGGSEREQYF.